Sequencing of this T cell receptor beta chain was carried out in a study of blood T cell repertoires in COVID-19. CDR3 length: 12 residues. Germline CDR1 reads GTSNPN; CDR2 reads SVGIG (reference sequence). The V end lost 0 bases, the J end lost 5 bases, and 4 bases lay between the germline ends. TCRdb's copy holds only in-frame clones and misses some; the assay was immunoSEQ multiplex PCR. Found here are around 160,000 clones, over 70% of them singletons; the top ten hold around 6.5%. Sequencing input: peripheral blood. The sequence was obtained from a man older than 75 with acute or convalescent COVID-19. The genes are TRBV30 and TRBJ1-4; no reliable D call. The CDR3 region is CAWSVQNEKLFF. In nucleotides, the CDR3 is TGTGCCTGGAGTGTACAGAATGAAAAACTGTTTTTT. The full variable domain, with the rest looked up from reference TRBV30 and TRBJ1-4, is SQTIHQWPATLVQPVGSPLSLECTVEGTSNPNLYWYRQAAGRGLQLLFYSVGIGQISSEVPQNLSASRPQDRQFILSSKKLLLSDSGFYLCAWSVQNEKLFFGSGTQLSVL.